The rows below give T cell receptor beta chains drawn from one sample of a study of Ad26.COV2.S vaccination and SARS-CoV-2 variants. The assay was immunoSEQ multiplex PCR, and TCRdb's table has in-frame clones only and misses some. The repertoire holds around 340,000 clones, about 88% seen once, with 9.5% to 12% in the top ten. The starting material was peripheral blood, obtained in a trial of Ad26.COV2.S vaccine versus placebo. The receptors derive from a person between 18 and 65 years old who received the Ad26.COV2.S COVID-19 vaccine or a placebo. CDR3s include the opening cysteine and the closing phenylalanine or tryptophan. The size of a clone is reported for some rows only, either as once, few or many, or as a class for expanded clones.

CDR3 length | V gene | clone size | CDR3 protein
16 | TRBV11-2 | once | CASSLGQGKWGGELFF
13 | TRBV9 | NA | CASSVRIPGELFF
16 | TRBV4-1 | NA | CASSPDGGAQSRGYTF
16 | TRBV27 | once | CASSELPGGTGGSEYF
16 | TRBV7-2 | NA | CASSPGFRVLQETQYF
14 | TRBV5-1 | NA | CASSGGQGTDTQYF
11 | TRBV11-2 | few | CASSLLYEQYF
17 | TRBV7-8 | NA | CASSLGPTGFSNQPQHF
14 | TRBV6-1 | once | CASSDEGASGELFF
11 | TRBV2 | NA | CASSDDSEAFF
15 | TRBV4-3 | NA | CASSPSGGGGDEQYF
13 | TRBV12-3/TRBV12-4 | NA | CASSFRGVAGQYF
15 | TRBV2 | once | CASSESGPLTDTQYF
16 | TRBV30 | NA | CAWSKGTFSGANVLTF
13 | TRBV6-6 | NA | CASIAGGDTEAFF
14 | TRBV7-9 | NA | CASSLVGAVYEQYF
14 | TRBV7-9 | NA | CASSLEGSENTIYF
15 | TRBV5-1 | once | CASSLGTGGANVLTF
12 | TRBV27 | once | CASRAGAGTQYF
14 | TRBV18 | NA | CASSQAGGTDTQYF
13 | TRBV10-3 | NA | CAISDRRIYGYTF
15 | TRBV7-9 | NA | CASSLAGTGNQPQHF
14 | TRBV18 | NA | CASSPALAAIEQYF
16 | TRBV7-9 | NA | CASSLPQVGGVYEQFF
13 | TRBV28 | NA | CASSLGRGPEAFF
16 | TRBV4-2 | NA | CASSRITGRSTDTQYF
14 | TRBV9 | NA | CASSEVAGPSGQFF
16 | TRBV19 | few | CASSIILAEVYNEQFF
15 | TRBV7-2 | NA | CASSFSGQGPYEQFF
16 | TRBV28 | NA | CASSSPVQGSYNEQFF
13 | TRBV7-9 | NA | CASSLGERQPQHF
15 | TRBV27 | NA | CASSPPGQGPREQFF
15 | TRBV9 | NA | CASSVSGSDTYEQYF
17 | TRBV4-3 | few | CASSQDYGQRSGNTIYF
15 | TRBV9 | NA | CASSVGSDGTYEQYF
16 | TRBV4-3 | NA | CASSQGVVRGTGELFF
16 | TRBV27 | NA | CASSLSGTATPLRLHF
14 | TRBV4-2 | NA | CASSQAGQDNEQFF
16 | TRBV4-2 | NA | CASSQGDEGINQPQHF
15 | TRBV6-2/TRBV6-3 | NA | CASSYTGAYNSPLHF
16 | TRBV5-1 | NA | CASSRGDRGSEDEQFF
14 | TRBV7-9 | NA | CASNFRGSTDTQYF
13 | TRBV28 | NA | CASSLSGGTEAFF
13 | TRBV2 | NA | CASSEAPLPAQYF
17 | TRBV7-2 | NA | CASSLGRGARRNTEAFF
15 | TRBV28 | NA | CASSFDRGGGTEAFF
14 | TRBV19 | NA | CASSMPGTGFGYTF
13 | TRBV6-1 | NA | CASSEQGGQPQHF
18 | TRBV10-3 | NA | CAISKPGQGPSINYGYTF
16 | TRBV7-9 | once | CASSLGATSEGYEQYF
18 | TRBV14 | NA | CASSQVLAGEFVGRRRFF
11 | TRBV6-5 | NA | CASTSTEKLFF
14 | TRBV6-5 | NA | CASRFPDRAYEQYF
15 | TRBV6-1 | once | CASSETWGPTGELFF